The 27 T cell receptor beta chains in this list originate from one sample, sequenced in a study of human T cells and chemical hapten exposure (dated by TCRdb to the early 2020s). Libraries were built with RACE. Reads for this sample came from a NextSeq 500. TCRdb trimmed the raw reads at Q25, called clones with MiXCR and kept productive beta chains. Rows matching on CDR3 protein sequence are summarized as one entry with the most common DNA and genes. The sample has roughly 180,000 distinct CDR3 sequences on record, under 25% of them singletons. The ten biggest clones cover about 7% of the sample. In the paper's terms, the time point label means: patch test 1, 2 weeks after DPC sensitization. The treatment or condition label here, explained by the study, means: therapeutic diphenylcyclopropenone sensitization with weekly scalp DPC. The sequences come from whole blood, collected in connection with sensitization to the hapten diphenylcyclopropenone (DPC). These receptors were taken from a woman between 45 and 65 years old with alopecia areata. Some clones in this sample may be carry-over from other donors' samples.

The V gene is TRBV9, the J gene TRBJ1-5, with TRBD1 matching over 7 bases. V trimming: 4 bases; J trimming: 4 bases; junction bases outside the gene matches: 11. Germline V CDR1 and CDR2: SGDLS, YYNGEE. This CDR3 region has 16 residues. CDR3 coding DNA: TGTGCCAGCAGCCCTTCGACAGGGCCTACTAATCAGCCCCAGCATTTT. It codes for CASSPSTGPTNQPQHF.

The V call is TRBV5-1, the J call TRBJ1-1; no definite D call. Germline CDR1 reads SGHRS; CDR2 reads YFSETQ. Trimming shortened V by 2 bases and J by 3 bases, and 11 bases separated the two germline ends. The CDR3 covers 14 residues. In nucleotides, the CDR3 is TGCGCCAGCAGCTTTAGCGATAGTTACACTGAAGCTTTCTTT. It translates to CASSFSDSYTEAFF.

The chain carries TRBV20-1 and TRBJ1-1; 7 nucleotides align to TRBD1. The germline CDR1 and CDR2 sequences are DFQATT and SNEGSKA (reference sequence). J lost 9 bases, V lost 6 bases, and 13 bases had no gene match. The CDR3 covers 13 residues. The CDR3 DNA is TGCAGTGCGATGGACAGGCAATCGGCCAAAGCTTTCTTT. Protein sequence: CSAMDRQSAKAFF.

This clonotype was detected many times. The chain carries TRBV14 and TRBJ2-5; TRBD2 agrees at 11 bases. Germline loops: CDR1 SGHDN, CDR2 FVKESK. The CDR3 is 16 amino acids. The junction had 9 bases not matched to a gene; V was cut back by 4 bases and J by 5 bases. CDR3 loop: CASSPLLAGEGETQYF. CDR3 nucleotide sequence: TGTGCCAGCAGCCCCCTACTAGCGGGAGAGGGGGAGACCCAGTACTTC.

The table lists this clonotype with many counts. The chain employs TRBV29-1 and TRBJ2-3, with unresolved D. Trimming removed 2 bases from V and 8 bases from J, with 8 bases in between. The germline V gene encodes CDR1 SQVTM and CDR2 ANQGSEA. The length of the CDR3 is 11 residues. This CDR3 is CSVEIRITQYF. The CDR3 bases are TGCAGCGTTGAAATCAGAATTACGCAGTATTTT.

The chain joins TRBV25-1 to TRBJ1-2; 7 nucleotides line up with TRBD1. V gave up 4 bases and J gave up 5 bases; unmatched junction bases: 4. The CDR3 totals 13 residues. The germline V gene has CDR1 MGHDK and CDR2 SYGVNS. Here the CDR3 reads CASSGGQRYGYTF. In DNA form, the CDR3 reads TGTGCCAGCAGTGGGGGACAGCGATATGGCTACACCTTC.

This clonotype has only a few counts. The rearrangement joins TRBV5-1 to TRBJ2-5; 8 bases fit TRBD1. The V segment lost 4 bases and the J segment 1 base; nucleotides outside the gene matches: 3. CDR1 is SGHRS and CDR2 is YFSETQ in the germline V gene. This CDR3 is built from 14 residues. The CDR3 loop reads CASSRDRSQETQYF. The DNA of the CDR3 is TGCGCCAGCAGCAGGGACAGGTCCCAAGAGACCCAGTACTTC.

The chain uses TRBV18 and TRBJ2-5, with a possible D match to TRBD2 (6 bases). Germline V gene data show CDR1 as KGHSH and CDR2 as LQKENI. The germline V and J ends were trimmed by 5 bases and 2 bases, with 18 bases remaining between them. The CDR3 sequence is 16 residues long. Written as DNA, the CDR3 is TGTGCCAGCTCAAAGAGACTAGATCTGGGTCAAGAGACCCAGTACTTC. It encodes CASSKRLDLGQETQYF.

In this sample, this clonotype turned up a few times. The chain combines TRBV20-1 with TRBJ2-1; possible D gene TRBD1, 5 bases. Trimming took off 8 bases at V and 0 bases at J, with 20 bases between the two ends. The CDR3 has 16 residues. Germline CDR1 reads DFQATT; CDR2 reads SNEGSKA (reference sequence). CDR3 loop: CSPHLSTVSSYNEQFF. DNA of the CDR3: TGCAGTCCACACCTATCGACAGTGTCCTCCTACAATGAGCAGTTCTTC.

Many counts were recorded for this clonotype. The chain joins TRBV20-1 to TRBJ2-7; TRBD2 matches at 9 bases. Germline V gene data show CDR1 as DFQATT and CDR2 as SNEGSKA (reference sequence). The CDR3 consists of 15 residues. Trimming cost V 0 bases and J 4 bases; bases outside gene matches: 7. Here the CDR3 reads CSAREATSGWYEQYF. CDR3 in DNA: TGCAGTGCTAGAGAAGCCACTAGCGGGTGGTACGAGCAGTACTTC.

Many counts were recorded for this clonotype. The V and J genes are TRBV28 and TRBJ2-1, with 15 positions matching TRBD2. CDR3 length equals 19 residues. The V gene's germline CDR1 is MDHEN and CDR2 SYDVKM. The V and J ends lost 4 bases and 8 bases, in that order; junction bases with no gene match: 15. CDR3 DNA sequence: TGTGCCAGCAGTTCAACTGCATTCGGGACTAGCGGGAGGTCCTATGAGCAGTTCTTC. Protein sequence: CASSSTAFGTSGRSYEQFF.

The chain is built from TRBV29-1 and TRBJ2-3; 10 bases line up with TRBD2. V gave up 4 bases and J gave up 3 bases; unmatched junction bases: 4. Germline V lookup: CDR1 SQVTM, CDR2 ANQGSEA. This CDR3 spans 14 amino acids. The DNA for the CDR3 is TGCAGCGTTGCCAGCGGGAGGGGAACAGATACGCAGTATTTT. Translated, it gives CSVASGRGTDTQYF.

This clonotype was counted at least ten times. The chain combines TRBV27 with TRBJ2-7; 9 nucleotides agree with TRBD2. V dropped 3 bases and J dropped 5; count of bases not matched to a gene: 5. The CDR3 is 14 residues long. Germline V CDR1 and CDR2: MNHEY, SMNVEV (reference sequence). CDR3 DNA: TGTGCCAGCAGTTTGGCGGGAGGGCCCAACGAGCAGTACTTC. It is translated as CASSLAGGPNEQYF.

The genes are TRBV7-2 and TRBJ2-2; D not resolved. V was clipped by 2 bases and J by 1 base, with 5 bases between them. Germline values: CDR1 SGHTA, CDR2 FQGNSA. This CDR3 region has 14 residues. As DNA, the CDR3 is TGTGCCAGCAGCTTAAGCAGGAACACCGGGGAGCTGTTTTTT. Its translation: CASSLSRNTGELFF.

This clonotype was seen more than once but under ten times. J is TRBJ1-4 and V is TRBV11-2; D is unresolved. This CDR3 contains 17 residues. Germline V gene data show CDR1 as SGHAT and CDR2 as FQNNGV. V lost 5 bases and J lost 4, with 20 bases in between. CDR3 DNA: TGTGCCAGCAGCGGGCAACATGGACGGATTAGTAATGAAAAACTGTTTTTT. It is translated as CASSGQHGRISNEKLFF.

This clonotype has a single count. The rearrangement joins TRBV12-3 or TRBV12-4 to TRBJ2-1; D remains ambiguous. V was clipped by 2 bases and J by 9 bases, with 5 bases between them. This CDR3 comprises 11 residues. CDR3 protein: CASSLKSEQFF. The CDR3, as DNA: TGTGCCAGCAGTTTAAAAAGTGAGCAGTTCTTC.

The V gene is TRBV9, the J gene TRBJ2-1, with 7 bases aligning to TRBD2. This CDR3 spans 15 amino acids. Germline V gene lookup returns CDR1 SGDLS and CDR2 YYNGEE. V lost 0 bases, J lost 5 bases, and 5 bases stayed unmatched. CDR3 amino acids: CASSVVGLADNEQFF. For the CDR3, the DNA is TGTGCCAGCAGCGTAGTAGGTCTAGCGGACAATGAGCAGTTCTTC.

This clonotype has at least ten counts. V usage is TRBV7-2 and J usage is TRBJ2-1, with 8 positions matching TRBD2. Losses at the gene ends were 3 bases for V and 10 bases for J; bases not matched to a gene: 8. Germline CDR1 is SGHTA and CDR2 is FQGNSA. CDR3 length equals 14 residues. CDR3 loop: CASSFSAGDSEQFF. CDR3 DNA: TGTGCCAGCAGCTTTTCAGCGGGAGATTCCGAGCAGTTCTTC.

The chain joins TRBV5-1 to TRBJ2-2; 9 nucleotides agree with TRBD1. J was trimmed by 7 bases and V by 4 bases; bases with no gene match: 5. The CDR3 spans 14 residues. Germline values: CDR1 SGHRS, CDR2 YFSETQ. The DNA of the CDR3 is TGCGCCAGCAGCGCCGGACAGGGGCACGGGGAGCTGTTTTTT. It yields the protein CASSAGQGHGELFF. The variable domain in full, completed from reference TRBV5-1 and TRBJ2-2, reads KAGVTQTPRYLIKTRGQQVTLSCSPISGHRSVSWYQQTPGQGLQFLFEYFSETQRNKGNFPGRFSGRQFSNSRSEMNVSTLELGDSALYLCASSAGQGHGELFFGEGSRLTVL.

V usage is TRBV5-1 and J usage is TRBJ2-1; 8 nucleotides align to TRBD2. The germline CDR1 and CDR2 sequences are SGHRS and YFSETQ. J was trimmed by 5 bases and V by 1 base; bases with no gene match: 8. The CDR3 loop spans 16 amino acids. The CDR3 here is CASSLNPAGEHNEQFF. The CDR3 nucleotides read TGCGCCAGCAGCTTGAATCCAGCGGGAGAACACAATGAGCAGTTCTTC.

CDR3 in DNA: TGCAGTGCTATCAATGACCCCTACAATGAGCAGTTCTTC. This encodes CSAINDPYNEQFF. This chain links TRBV20-1 with TRBJ2-1; no reliable D call. The CDR3 is 13 residues long. Trimming removed 4 bases at V and 2 bases at J, with 9 bases between. The germline CDR1 and CDR2 sequences are DFQATT and SNEGSKA (reference sequence).

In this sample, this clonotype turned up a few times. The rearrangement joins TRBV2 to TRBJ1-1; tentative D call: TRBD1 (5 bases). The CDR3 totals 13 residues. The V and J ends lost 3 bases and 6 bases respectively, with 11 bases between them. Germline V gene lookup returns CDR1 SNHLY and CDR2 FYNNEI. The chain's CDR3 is CASSESWGAEAFF. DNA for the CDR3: TGTGCCAGCAGTGAGTCGTGGGGGGCTGAAGCTTTCTTT.

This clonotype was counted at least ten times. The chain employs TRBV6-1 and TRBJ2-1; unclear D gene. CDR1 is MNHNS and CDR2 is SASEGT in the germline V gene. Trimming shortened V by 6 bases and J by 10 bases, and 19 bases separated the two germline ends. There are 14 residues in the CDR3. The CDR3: CASRAPSKPREQFF. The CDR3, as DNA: TGTGCCAGCAGAGCCCCTAGTAAACCCCGAGAGCAGTTCTTC.

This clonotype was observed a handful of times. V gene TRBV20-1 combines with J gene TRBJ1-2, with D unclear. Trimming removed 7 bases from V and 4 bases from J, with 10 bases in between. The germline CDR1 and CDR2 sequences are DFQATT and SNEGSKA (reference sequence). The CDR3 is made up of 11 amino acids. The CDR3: CSGLGGYGYTF. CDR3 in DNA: TGCAGTGGACTGGGTGGCTATGGCTACACCTTC.

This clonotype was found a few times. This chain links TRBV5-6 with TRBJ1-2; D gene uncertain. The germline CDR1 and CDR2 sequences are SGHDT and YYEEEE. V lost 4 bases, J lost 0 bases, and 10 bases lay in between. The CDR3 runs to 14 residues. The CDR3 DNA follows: TGTGCCAGCAGCCGAGTCCGGACTAACTATGGCTACACCTTC. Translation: CASSRVRTNYGYTF.

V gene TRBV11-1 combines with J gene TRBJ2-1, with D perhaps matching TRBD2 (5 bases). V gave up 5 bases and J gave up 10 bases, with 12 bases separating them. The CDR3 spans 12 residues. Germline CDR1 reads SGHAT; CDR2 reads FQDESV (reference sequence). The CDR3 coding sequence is TGTGCCAGCAGCACGTGGCGAGGGGAGCAGTTCTTC. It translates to CASSTWRGEQFF.

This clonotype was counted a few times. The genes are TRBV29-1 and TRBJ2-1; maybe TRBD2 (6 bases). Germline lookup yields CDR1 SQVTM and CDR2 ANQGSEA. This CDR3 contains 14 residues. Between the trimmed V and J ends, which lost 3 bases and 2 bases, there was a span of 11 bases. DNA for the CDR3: TGCAGCGTTGATTCGGGAGCTACCTACAATGAGCAGTTCTTC. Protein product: CSVDSGATYNEQFF.